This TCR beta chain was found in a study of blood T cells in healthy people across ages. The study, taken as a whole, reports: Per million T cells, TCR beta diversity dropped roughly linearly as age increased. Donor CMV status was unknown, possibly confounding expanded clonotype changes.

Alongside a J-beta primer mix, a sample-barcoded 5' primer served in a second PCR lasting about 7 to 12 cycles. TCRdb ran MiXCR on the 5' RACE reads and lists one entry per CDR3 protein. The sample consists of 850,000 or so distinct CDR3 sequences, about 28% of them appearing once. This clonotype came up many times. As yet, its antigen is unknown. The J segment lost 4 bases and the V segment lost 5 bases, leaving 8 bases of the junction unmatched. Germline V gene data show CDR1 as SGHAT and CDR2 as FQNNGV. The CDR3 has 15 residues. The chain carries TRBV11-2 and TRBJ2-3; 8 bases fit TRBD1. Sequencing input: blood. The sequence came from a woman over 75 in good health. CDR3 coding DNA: TGTGCCAGCAGCGCGAGGACAGGGATCGCAGATACGCAGTATTTT. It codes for CASSARTGIADTQYF.